The 5 T cell receptor beta chains below come from one sample, sequenced in a study of CD8 T cells in ankylosing spondylitis. TCRdb used MiXCR to reprocess the 5' RACE reads, holding one entry per CDR3 protein. This table has 250,000 or so distinct CDR3 sequences, 20% to 30% appearing once. What was sequenced was blood, either unsorted or a sorted T cell fraction (not recorded which). The receptors were gathered from a male donor with ankylosing spondylitis or in good health (not recorded which).

The chain uses TRBV7-9 and TRBJ2-7, with 8 nucleotides matching TRBD1. The length of the CDR3 is 13 residues. CDR1 and CDR2 from the germline V gene are SEHNR and FQNEAQ (reference sequence). V was pared by 7 bases and J by 5 bases, with 7 bases of the junction left unmatched. The CDR3 loop is CASTPDRDDEQYF. Here the CDR3 DNA reads TGTGCCAGCACCCCGGACAGGGACGACGAGCAGTACTTC.

This clonotype was detected many times. V usage is TRBV20-1 and J usage is TRBJ2-7; D possibly corresponds to TRBD1 (5 bases). V was clipped by 7 bases and J by 3 bases, with 10 bases between them. Per germline, CDR1 DFQATT and CDR2 SNEGSKA (reference sequence). The CDR3 extends over 11 amino acids. Here the CDR3 DNA reads TGCAGTGTAGACAGCAACTACGAGCAGTACTTC. Its protein is CSVDSNYEQYF.

This sequence joins TRBV3-1 and TRBJ1-2; the D is unclear. The length of the CDR3 is 16 residues. Deletions cut 0 bases from V and 6 bases from J, with 17 bases between. The germline CDR1 and CDR2 sequences are LGHDT and YNNKEL (reference sequence). DNA for the CDR3: TGTGCCAGCAGCCAAGATCGGGCGGATGGGCCCAATGGCTACACCTTC. Residues: CASSQDRADGPNGYTF.

This clonotype was counted only a few times. The chain joins TRBV7-9 to TRBJ2-5; D is possibly TRBD1 (6 bases). The CDR3 has 15 amino acids. CDR1 and CDR2 from the germline V gene are SEHNR and FQNEAQ (reference sequence). The germline V and J ends were trimmed by 5 bases and 1 base, with 14 bases remaining between them. The CDR3 region is CASSPGQWTQETQYF. The CDR3 bases are TGTGCCAGCAGCCCAGGACAGTGGACCCAAGAGACCCAGTACTTC.

This clonotype was seen at least ten times. The V and J genes are TRBV29-1 and TRBJ2-3; D is unresolved. Between the trimmed V and J ends, which lost 4 bases and 0 bases, there was a span of 14 bases. Germline V gene sequence: CDR1 SQVTM, CDR2 ANQGSEA. The CDR3 totals 15 residues. CDR3 DNA sequence: TGCAGCGTTGGCATACCCGCTTCTAGCACAGATACGCAGTATTTT. It translates to CSVGIPASSTDTQYF.